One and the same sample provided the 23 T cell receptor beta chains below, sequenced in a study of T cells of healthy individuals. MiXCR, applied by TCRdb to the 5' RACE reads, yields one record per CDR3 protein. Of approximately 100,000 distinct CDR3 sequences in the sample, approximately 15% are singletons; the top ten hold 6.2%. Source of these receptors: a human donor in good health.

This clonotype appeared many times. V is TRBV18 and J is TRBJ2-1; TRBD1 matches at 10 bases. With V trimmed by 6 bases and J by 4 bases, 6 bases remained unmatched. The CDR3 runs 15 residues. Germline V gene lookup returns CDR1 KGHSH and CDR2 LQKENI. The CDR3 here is CASSPDRGRYNEQFF. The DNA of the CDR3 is TGTGCCAGCTCTCCCGACAGGGGGCGGTACAATGAGCAGTTCTTC.

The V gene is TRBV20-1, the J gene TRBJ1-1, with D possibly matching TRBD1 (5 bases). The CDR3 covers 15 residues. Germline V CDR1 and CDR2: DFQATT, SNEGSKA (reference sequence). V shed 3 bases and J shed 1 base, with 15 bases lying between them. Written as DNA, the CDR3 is TGCAGTGCTAGGGGAGACCCGGGGACGAACACTGAAGCTTTCTTT. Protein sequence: CSARGDPGTNTEAFF.

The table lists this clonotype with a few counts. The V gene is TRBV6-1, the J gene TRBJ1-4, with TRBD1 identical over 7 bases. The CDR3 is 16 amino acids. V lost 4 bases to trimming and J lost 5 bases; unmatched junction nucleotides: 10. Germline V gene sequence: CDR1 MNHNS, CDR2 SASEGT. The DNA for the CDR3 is TGTGCCAGCAGTGCAGACAGGGAGGGGGTAAATGAAAAACTGTTTTTT. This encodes CASSADREGVNEKLFF.

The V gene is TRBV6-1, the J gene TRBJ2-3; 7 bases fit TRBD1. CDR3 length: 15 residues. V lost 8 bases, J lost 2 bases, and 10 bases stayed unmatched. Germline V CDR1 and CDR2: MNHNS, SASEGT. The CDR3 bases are TGTGCCAGCCAAGAGACAGGGACCCACACAGATACGCAGTATTTT. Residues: CASQETGTHTDTQYF.

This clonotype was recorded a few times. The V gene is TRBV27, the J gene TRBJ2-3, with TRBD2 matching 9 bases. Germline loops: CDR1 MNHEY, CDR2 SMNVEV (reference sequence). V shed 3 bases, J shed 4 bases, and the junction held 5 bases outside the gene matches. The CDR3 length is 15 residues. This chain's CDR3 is CASSFGGRGADTQYF. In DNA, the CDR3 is TGTGCCAGCAGTTTCGGCGGGAGGGGCGCAGATACGCAGTATTTT.

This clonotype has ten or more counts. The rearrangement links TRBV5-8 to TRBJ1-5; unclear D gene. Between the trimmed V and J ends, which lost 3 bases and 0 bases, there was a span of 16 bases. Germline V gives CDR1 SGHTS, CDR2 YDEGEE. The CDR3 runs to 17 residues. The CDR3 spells CASSSKEGYYSNQPQHF. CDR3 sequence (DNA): TGTGCCAGCAGCTCGAAGGAGGGTTATTATAGCAATCAGCCCCAGCATTTT.

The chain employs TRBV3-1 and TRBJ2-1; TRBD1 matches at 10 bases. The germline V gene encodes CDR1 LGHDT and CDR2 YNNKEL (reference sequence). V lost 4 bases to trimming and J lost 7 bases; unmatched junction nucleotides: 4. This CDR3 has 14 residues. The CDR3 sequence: CASSPGQGHNEQFF. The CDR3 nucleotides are TGTGCCAGCAGCCCGGGACAGGGGCATAATGAGCAGTTCTTC.

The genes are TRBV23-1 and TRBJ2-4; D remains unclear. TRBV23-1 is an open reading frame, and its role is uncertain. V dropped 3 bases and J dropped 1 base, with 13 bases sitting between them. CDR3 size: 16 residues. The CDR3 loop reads CASSHLTSPAKNIQYF. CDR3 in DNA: TGCGCCAGCAGTCATTTAACCAGTCCTGCCAAAAACATTCAGTACTTC.

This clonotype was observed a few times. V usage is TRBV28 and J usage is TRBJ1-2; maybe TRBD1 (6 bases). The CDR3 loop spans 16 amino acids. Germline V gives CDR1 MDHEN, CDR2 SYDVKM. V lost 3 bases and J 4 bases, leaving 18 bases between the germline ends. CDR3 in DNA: TGTGCCAGCAGTTTGGGTGGACAGTCGACTCGCTATGGCTACACCTTC. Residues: CASSLGGQSTRYGYTF.

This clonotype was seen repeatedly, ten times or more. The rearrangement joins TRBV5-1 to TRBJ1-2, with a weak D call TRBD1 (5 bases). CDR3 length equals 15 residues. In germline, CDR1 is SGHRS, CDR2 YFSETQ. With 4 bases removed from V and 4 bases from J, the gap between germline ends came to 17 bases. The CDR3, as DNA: TGCGCCAGCAGCCCTAGCCCAGACAGCCCCTATGGCTACACCTTC. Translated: CASSPSPDSPYGYTF. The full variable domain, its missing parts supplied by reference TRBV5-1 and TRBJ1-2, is KAGVTQTPRYLIKTRGQQVTLSCSPISGHRSVSWYQQTPGQGLQFLFEYFSETQRNKGNFPGRFSGRQFSNSRSEMNVSTLELGDSALYLCASSPSPDSPYGYTFGSGTRLTVV.

DNA of the CDR3: TGTGCCATCAGTTCGGTTTCAACGGCGGGAGGCTACACCTTC. It codes for CAISSVSTAGGYTF. J is TRBJ1-2 and V is TRBV10-3; D gene unclear. V was clipped by 5 bases and J by 8 bases, with 18 bases between them. CDR1 ENHRY and CDR2 SYGVKD come from the germline V gene. The CDR3 length is 14 residues.

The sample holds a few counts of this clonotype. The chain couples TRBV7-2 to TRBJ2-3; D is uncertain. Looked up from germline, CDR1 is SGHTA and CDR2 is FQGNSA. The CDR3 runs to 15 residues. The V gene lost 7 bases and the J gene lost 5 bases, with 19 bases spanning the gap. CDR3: CASNPGVAGKDTQYF. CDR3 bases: TGTGCCAGCAATCCTGGCGTGGCCGGCAAAGATACGCAGTATTTT.

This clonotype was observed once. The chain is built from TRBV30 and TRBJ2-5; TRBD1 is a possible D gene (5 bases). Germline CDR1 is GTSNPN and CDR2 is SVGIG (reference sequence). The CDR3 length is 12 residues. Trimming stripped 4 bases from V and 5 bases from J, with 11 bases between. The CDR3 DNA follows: TGTGCCTGGACGTCAGGGCAGGAGACCCAGTACTTC. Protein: CAWTSGQETQYF.

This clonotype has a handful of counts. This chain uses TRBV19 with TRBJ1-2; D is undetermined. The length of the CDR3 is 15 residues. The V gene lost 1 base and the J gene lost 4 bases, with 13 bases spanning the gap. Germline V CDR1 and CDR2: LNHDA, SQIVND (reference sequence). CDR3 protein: CASSIGVAGFYGYTF. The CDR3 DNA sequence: TGTGCCAGTAGTATAGGAGTTGCGGGGTTCTATGGCTACACCTTC.

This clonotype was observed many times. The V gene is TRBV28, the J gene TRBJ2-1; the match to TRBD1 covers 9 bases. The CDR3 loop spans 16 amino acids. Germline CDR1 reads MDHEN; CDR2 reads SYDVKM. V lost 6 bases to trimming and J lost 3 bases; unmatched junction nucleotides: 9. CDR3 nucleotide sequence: TGTGCCAGCAGGCGCACCGGGACAGGGAGCTACAATGAGCAGTTCTTC. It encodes CASRRTGTGSYNEQFF.

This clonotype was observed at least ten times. This chain's CDR3 is CASSLDRATDTQYF. Written as DNA, the CDR3 is TGCGCCAGCAGCTTGGATAGGGCCACAGATACGCAGTATTTT. This sequence joins TRBV5-1 and TRBJ2-3; D unresolved. Germline lookup yields CDR1 SGHRS and CDR2 YFSETQ. V shed 0 bases and J shed 2 bases, with 7 bases lying between them. The CDR3 runs 14 residues.

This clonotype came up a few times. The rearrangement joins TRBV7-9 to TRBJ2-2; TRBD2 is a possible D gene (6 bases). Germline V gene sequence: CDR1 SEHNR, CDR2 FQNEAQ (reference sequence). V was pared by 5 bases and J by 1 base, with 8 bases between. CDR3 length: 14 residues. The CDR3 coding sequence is TGTGCCAGCAGCGGTAGCGGGAACACCGGGGAGCTGTTTTTT. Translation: CASSGSGNTGELFF.

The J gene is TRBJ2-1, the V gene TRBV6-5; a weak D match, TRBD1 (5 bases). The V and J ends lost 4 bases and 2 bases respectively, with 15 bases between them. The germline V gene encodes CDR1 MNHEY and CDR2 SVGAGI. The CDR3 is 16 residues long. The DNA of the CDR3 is TGTGCCAGCAGTTCCCTTTTCGGCAGGGCCTACAATGAGCAGTTCTTC. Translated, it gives CASSSLFGRAYNEQFF.

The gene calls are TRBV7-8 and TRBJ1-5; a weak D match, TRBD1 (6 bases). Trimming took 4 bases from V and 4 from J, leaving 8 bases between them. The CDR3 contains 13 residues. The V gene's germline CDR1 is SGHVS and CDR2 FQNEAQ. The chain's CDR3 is CASSSGTNQPQHF. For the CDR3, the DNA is TGTGCCAGCAGCTCCGGGACAAATCAGCCCCAGCATTTT.

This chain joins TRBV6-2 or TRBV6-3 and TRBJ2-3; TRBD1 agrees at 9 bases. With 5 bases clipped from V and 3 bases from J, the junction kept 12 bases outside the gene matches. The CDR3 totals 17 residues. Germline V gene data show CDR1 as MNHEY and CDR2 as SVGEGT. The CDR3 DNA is TGTGCCAGCAGTAAACCCTGGGACAGGGTCCCGACAGATACGCAGTATTTT. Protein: CASSKPWDRVPTDTQYF.

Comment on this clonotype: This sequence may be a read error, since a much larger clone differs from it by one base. The chain's CDR3 is CANRLGQGSVYEQFF. CDR3 DNA: TGTGCCAACAGACTTGGACAGGGATCGGTCTATGAGCAGTTCTTC. The V call is TRBV5-5, the J call TRBJ2-1; 8 nucleotides match TRBD1. J was trimmed by 8 bases and V by 9 bases; bases with no gene match: 16. CDR1 is SGHKS, CDR2 YYEKEE, per germline (reference sequence). CDR3 size: 15 residues.

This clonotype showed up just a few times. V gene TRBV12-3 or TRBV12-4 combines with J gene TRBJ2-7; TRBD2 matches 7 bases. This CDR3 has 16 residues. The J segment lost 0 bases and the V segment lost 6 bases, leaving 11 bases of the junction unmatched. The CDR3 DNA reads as TGTGCCAGCAGCGGACTCAGCGGGGCCGGCTCCTACGAGCAGTACTTC. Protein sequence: CASSGLSGAGSYEQYF.

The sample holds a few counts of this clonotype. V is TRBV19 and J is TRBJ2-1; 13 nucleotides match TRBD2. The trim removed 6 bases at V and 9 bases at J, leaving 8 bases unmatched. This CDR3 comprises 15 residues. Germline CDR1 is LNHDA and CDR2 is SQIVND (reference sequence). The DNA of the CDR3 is TGTGCCAGTAGACATACTAGCGGGAGGGCTCGTGAGCAGTTCTTC. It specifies CASRHTSGRAREQFF.